The TCR beta chain described here comes from a study of glioma-infiltrating T cells after dendritic cell vaccination. Study background: Patients received three intradermal dendritic cell vaccine injections at biweekly intervals.

Repertoires were generated with immunoSEQ multiplex PCR, while TCRdb's copy carries only in-frame clones and drops some. This table has 110,000 or so clones, around 90% appearing once. Stated time point: after dendritic cell vaccination, including at tumor progression/relapse. Selection required adequate fresh-frozen tumor tissue plus more than two years' survival data. The source material was blood, sampled after dendritic cell vaccination. The sequence was collected from a human donor with glioblastoma.

The CDR3 is CASSLEGGWETEAFF. CDR3 DNA: TGCGCCAGCAGCTTGGAGGGCGGATGGGAGACTGAAGCTTTCTTT. The chain carries TRBV5-1 and TRBJ1-1; no clear D. The CDR3 extends over 15 amino acids. Deletions cut 0 bases from V and 5 bases from J, with 14 bases between. Germline lookup yields CDR1 SGHRS and CDR2 YFSETQ.